This TCR beta chain emerged from a study of blood T cell repertoires in COVID-19. Study summary: The United States, Italy and Spain were the sources of the acute and convalescent COVID-19 samples.

The CDR3 totals 16 residues. Unmatched junction bases numbered 13, after V lost 8 bases and J lost 5 bases. Germline CDR1 and CDR2: LGHDT and YNNKEL (reference sequence). This clone appeared a single time. Profiling relied on immunoSEQ multiplex PCR, and the TCRdb table lists in-frame clones only, not all of them. Seen here are 100,000 or so clones, about 85% observed once, and the top ten hold around 4.5%. Sequencing was performed on peripheral blood. The sequence was obtained from a man in his forties or fifties with acute or convalescent COVID-19. The chain joins TRBV3-1 (or the pseudogene TRBV3-2) to TRBJ2-2; 8 nucleotides agree with TRBD2. The CDR3 DNA reads TGTGCCAGCCACACGACGGGGGGGCGTAGGACCGGGGAGCTGTTTTTT. Translation: CASHTTGGRRTGELFF.